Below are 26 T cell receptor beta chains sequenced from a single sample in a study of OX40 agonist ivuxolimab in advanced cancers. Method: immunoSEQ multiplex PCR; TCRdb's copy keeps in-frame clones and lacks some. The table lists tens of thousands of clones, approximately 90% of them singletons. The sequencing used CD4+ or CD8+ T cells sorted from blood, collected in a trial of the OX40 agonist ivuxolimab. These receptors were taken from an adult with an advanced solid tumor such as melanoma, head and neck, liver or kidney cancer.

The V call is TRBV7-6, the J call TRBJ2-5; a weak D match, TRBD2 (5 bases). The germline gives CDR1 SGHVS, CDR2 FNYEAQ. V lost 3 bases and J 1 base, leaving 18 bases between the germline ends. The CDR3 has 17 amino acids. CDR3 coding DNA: TGTGCCAGCAGCTTCCCCCAACTAGTTCCCGGCCAAGAGACCCAGTACTTC. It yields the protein CASSFPQLVPGQETQYF. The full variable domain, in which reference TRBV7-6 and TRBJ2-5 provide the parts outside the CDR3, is GAGVSQSPRYKVTKRGQDVALRCDPISGHVSLYWYRQALGQGPEFLTYFNYEAQQDKSGLPNDRFSAERPEGSISTLTIQRTEQRDSAMYRCASSFPQLVPGQETQYFGPGTRLLVL.

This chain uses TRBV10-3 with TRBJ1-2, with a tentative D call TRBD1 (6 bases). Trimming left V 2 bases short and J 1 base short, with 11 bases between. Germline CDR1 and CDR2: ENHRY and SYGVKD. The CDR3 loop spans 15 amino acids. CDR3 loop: CAISEPGGRNYGYTF. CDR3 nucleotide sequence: TGTGCCATCAGTGAGCCCGGGGGCCGTAACTATGGCTACACCTTC.

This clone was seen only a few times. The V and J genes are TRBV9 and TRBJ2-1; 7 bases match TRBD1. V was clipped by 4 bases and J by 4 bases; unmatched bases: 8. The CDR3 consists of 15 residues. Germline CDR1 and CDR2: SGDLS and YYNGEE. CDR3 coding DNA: TGTGCCAGCAGCCTAAGACAGGGCAGATACAATGAGCAGTTCTTC. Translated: CASSLRQGRYNEQFF.

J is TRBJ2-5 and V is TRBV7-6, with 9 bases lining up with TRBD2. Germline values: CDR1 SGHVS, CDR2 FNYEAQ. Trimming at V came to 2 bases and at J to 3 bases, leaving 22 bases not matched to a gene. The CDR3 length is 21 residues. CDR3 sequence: CASSLTNVRGGLYRFKETQYF. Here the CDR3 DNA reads TGTGCCAGCAGCTTAACAAACGTGCGGGGGGGCCTCTATCGGTTTAAAGAGACCCAGTACTTC.

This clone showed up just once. The CDR3 spells CASSYGGRVIIQQYF. CDR3 sequence (DNA): TGTGCCAGCAGTTACGGCGGCAGGGTCATAATACAGCAGTACTTC. The V call is TRBV6-6, the J call TRBJ2-7; D perhaps matches TRBD1 (5 bases). With 2 bases removed from V and 8 bases from J, the gap between germline ends came to 19 bases. CDR1 MNHNY and CDR2 SVGAGI come from the germline V gene (reference sequence). The CDR3 loop spans 15 amino acids.

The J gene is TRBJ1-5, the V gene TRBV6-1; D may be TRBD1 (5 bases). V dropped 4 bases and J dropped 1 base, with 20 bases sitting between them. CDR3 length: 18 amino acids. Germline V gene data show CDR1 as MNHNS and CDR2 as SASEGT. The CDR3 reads CASSVPGLRTGSNQPQHF. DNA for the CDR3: TGTGCCAGCAGTGTACCGGGACTTAGGACGGGGAGCAATCAGCCCCAGCATTTT.

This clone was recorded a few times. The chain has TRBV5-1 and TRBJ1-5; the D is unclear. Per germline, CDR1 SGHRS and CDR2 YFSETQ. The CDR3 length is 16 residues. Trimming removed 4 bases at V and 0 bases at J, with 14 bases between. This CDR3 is CASSPDPTYSNQPQHF. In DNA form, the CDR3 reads TGCGCCAGCAGCCCCGACCCTACTTATAGCAATCAGCCCCAGCATTTT.

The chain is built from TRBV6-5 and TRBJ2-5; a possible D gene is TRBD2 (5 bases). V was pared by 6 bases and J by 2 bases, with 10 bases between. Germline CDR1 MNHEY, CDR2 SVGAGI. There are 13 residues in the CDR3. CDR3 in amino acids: CASRGLEQETQYF. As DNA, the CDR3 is TGTGCCAGCAGAGGACTGGAGCAAGAGACCCAGTACTTC.

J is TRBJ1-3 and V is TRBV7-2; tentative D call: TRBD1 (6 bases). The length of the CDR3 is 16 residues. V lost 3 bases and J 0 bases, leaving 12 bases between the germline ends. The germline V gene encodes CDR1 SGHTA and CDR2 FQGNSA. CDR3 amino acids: CASSLPGQSSGNTIYF. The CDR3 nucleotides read TGTGCCAGCAGCTTGCCCGGACAGTCCTCTGGAAACACCATATATTTT.

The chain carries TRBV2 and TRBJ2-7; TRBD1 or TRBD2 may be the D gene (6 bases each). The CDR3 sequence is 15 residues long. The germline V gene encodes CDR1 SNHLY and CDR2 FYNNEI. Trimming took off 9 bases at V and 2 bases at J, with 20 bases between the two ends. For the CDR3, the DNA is TGTGCCAGTCAATTTGGGGGGACACAAACCTACGAGCAGTACTTC. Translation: CASQFGGTQTYEQYF.

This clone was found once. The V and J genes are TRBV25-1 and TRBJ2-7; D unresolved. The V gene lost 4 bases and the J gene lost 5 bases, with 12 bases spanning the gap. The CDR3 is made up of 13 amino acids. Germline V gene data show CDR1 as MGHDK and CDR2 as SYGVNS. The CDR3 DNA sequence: TGTGCCAGCAGTGCCACAAACCGGAACGAGCAGTACTTC. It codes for CASSATNRNEQYF.

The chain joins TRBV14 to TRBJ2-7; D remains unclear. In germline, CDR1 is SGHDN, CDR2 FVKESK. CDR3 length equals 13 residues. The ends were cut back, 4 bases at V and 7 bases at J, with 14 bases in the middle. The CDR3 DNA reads TGTGCCAGCAGCCGCAATCCCTTGGGGGAGCAGTACTTC. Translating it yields CASSRNPLGEQYF. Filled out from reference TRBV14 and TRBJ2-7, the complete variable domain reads EAGVTQFPSHSVIEKGQTVTLRCDPISGHDNLYWYRRVMGKEIKFLLHFVKESKQDESGMPNNRFLAERTGGTYSTLKVQPAELEDSGVYFCASSRNPLGEQYFGPGTRLTVT.

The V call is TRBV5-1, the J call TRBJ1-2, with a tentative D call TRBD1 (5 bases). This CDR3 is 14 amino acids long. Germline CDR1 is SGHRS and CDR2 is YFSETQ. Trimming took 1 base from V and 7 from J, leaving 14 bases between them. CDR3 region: CASSLSVTGGGYTF. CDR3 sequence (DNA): TGCGCCAGCAGCTTGTCGGTGACGGGGGGTGGCTACACCTTC.

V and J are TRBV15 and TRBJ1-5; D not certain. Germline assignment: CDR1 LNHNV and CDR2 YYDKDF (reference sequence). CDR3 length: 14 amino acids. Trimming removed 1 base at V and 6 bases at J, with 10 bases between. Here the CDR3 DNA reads TGTGCCACCAGCAGAGGTGGGTTAGGTCAGCCCCAGCATTTT. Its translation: CATSRGGLGQPQHF.

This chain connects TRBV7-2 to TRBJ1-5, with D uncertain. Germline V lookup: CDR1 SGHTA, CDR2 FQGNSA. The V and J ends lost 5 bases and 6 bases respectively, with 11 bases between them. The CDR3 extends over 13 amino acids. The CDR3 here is CASSTLGGQPQHF. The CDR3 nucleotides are TGTGCCAGCAGCACCCTCGGAGGTCAGCCCCAGCATTTT. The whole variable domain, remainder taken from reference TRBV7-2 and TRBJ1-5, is GAGVSQSPSNKVTEKGKDVELRCDPISGHTALYWYRQSLGQGLEFLIYFQGNSAPDKSGLPSDRFSAERTGGSVSTLTIQRTQQEDSAVYLCASSTLGGQPQHFGDGTRLSIL.

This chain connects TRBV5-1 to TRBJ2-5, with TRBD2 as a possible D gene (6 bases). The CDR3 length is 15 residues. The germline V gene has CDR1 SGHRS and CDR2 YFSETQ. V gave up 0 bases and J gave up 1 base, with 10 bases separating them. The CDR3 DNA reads TGCGCCAGCAGCTTGGAAGTGGGGGGCCAAGAGACCCAGTACTTC. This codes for CASSLEVGGQETQYF.

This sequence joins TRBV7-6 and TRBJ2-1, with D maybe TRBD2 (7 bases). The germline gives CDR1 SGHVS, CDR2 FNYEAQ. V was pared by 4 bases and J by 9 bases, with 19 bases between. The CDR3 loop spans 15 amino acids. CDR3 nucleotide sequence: TGTGCCAGCAGCTCAGTGGGGGGGCCTCTCAGTGAGCAGTTCTTC. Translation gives CASSSVGGPLSEQFF.

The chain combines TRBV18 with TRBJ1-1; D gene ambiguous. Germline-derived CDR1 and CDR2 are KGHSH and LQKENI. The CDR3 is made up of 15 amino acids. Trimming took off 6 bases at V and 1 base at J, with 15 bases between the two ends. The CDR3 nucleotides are TGTGCCAGCTCTCCGAGAAACTCACGGAACACTGAAGCTTTCTTT. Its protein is CASSPRNSRNTEAFF.

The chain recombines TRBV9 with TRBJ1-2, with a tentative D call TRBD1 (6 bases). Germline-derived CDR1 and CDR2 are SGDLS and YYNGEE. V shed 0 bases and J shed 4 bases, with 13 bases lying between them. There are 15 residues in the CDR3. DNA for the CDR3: TGTGCCAGCAGCGTAGAAGAAGGGGGGGTCTATGGCTACACCTTC. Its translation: CASSVEEGGVYGYTF.

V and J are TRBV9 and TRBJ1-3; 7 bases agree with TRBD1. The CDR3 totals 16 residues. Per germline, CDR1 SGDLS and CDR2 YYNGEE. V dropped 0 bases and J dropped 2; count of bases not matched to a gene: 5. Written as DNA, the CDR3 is TGTGCCAGCAGCGTAGGGGCAGGGGGAACTGGAAACACCATATATTTT. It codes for CASSVGAGGTGNTIYF.

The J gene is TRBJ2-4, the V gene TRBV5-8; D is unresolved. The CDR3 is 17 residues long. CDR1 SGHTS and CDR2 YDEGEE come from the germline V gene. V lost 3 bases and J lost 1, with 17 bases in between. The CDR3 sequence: CASSSTGPMEAKNIQYF. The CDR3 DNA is TGTGCCAGCAGCTCTACCGGGCCCATGGAGGCCAAAAACATTCAGTACTTC.

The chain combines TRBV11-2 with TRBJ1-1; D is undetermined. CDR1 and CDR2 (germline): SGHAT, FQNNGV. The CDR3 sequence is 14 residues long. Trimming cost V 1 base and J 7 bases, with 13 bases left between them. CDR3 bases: TGTGCCAGCAGCTTAGTGACTCAACACCATGAAGCTTTCTTT. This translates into CASSLVTQHHEAFF.

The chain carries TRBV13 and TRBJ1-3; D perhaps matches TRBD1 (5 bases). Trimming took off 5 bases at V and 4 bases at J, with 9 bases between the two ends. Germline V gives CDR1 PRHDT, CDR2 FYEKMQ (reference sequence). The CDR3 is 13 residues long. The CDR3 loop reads CASSPHRGNTIYF. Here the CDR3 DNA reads TGTGCCAGCAGCCCCCACAGGGGAAACACCATATATTTT.

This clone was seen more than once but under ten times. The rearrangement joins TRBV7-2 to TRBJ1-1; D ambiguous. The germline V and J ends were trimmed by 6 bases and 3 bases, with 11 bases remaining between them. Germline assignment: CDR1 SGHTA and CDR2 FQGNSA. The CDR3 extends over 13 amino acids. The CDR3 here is CASRLVRDTEAFF. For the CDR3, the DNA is TGTGCCAGCAGGTTGGTTAGAGACACTGAAGCTTTCTTT.

This CDR3 is CASSLADTQYF. The DNA for the CDR3 is TGTGCCAGCTCCCTTGCAGATACGCAGTATTTT. V usage is TRBV18 and J usage is TRBJ2-3; D not resolved. V was clipped by 6 bases and J by 4 bases, with 5 bases between them. The CDR3 is 11 residues long. Germline V gene data show CDR1 as KGHSH and CDR2 as LQKENI.

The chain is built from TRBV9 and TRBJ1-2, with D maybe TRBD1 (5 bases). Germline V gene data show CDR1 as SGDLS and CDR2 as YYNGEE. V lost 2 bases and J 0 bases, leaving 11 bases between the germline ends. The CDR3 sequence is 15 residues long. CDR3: CASSVGRASNYGYTF. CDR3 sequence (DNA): TGTGCCAGCAGCGTGGGACGGGCCTCTAACTATGGCTACACCTTC.